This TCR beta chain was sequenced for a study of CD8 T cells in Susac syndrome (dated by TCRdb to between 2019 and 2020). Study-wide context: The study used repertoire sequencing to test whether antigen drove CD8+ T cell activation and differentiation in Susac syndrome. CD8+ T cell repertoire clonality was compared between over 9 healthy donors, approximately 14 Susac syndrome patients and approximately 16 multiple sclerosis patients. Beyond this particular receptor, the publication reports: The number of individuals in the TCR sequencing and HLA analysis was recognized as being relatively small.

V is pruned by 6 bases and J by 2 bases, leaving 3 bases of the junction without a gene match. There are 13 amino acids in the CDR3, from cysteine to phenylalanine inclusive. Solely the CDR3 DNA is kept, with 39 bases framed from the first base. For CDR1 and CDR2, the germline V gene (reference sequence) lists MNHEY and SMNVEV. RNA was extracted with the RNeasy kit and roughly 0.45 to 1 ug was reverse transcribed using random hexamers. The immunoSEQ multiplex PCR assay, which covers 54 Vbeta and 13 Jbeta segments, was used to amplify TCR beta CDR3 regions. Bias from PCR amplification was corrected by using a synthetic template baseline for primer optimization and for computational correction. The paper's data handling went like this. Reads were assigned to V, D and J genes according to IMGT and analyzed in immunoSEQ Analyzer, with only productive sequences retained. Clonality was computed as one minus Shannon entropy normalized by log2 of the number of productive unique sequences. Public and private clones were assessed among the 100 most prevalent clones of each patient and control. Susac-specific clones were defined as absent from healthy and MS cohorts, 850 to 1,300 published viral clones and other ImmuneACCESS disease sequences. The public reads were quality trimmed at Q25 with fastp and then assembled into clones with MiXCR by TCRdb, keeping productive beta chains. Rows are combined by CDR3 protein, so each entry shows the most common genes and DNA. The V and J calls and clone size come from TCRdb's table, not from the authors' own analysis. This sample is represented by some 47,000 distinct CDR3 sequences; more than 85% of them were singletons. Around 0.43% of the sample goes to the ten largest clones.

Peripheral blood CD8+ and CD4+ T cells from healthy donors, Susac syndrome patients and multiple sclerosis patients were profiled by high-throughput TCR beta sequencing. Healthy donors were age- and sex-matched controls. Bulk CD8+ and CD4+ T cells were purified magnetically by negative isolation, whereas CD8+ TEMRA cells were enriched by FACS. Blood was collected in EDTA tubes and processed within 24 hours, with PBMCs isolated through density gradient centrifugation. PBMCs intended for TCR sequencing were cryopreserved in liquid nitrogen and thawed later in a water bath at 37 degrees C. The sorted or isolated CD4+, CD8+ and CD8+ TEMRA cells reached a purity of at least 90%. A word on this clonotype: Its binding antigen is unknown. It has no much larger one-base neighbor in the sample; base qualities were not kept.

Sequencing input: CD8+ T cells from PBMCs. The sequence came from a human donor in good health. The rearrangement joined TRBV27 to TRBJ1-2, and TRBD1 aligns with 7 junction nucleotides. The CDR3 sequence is CASRQTGNYGYTF. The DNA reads TGTGCCAGCAGGCAGACAGGGAACTATGGCTACACCTTC.